Below are 17 T cell receptor beta chains sequenced from a single sample in a study of T cells in localized non-small cell lung cancer. Generated by immunoSEQ multiplex PCR, the TCRdb table keeps only in-frame clones and is missing some. This sample has under 95,000 clones, with 70% to 90% found just once. The sample here was peripheral blood, taken before any cancer treatment. The receptors come from a female donor aged 60 or older with stage I lung adenocarcinoma.

The chain combines TRBV19 with TRBJ2-7; 8 nucleotides agree with TRBD2. Germline CDR1 LNHDA, CDR2 SQIVND (reference sequence). V gave up 4 bases and J gave up 0 bases; unmatched junction bases: 5. The CDR3 spans 15 residues. The CDR3 sequence is CASSRTGLDSYEQYF. DNA for the CDR3: TGTGCCAGTAGTAGGACGGGACTAGACTCCTACGAGCAGTACTTC.

J is TRBJ2-1 and V is TRBV30, with D possibly being TRBD1 (6 bases). From germline, CDR1 is GTSNPN and CDR2 SVGIG (reference sequence). V dropped 2 bases and J dropped 2 bases, with 19 bases sitting between them. The CDR3 runs to 17 residues. CDR3 protein: CAWSRRMGQGTYNEQFF. The CDR3 DNA sequence: TGTGCCTGGAGTCGCCGGATGGGACAAGGGACCTACAATGAGCAGTTCTTC.

V gene TRBV15 combines with J gene TRBJ2-5, with 8 bases fitting TRBD2. With V trimmed by 1 base and J by 3 bases, 10 bases remained unmatched. CDR3 length: 17 amino acids. Looked up from germline, CDR1 is LNHNV and CDR2 is YYDKDF (reference sequence). The CDR3 region is CATSRAGRASLKETQYF. CDR3 nucleotides: TGTGCCACCAGCAGAGCCGGGAGGGCGAGTCTGAAAGAGACCCAGTACTTC.

This clone was seen repeatedly, ten times or more. The gene calls are TRBV19 and TRBJ1-5, with 8 bases fitting TRBD1. The germline CDR1 and CDR2 sequences are LNHDA and SQIVND (reference sequence). V lost 3 bases, J lost 3 bases, and 7 bases stayed unmatched. The CDR3 is 16 amino acids. CDR3 residues: CASSIGQGFDNQPQHF. Written as DNA, the CDR3 is TGTGCCAGTAGTATCGGACAGGGCTTCGACAATCAGCCCCAGCATTTT.

This sequence joins TRBV19 and TRBJ1-4; 10 bases are shared with TRBD1. After removal of 6 bases from V and 7 bases from J, the junction contained 5 bases not matched to a gene. Germline V gene lookup returns CDR1 LNHDA and CDR2 SQIVND (reference sequence). The CDR3 loop spans 14 amino acids. DNA for the CDR3: TGTGCCAGTAGCGCCGGGACAGGGGCTGAAAAACTGTTTTTT. Its protein product is CASSAGTGAEKLFF.

This clone has a single count. This rearrangement joins TRBV27 to TRBJ1-6; D gene unclear. Trimming took off 2 bases at V and 7 bases at J, with 6 bases between the two ends. From germline, CDR1 is MNHEY and CDR2 SMNVEV (reference sequence). The CDR3 sequence is 13 residues long. Here the CDR3 reads CASSLMGNSPLHF. The CDR3, as DNA: TGTGCCAGCAGTTTAATGGGGAATTCACCCCTCCACTTT.

The gene calls are TRBV2 and TRBJ1-1, with a tentative D call TRBD1 (5 bases). The CDR3 has 15 amino acids. The V gene lost 7 bases and the J gene lost 1 base, with 16 bases spanning the gap. Germline CDR1 is SNHLY and CDR2 is FYNNEI. The CDR3 DNA sequence: TGTGCCAGCAAGCGGAGGGGCTCCCAGAACACTGAAGCTTTCTTT. Protein product: CASKRRGSQNTEAFF. Full variable domain (outside the CDR3, taken from reference TRBV2 and TRBJ1-1): EPEVTQTPSHQVTQMGQEVILRCVPISNHLYFYWYRQILGQKVEFLVSFYNNEISEKSEIFDDQFSVERPDGSNFTLKIRSTKLEDSAMYFCASKRRGSQNTEAFFGQGTRLTVV.

The table lists this clone with a count of one. The chain couples TRBV27 to TRBJ2-1; either TRBD1 or TRBD2 may fit D (5 bases each). Trimming pared 6 bases from V and 5 bases from J, leaving 23 bases between. This CDR3 contains 17 residues. Germline CDR1 MNHEY, CDR2 SMNVEV (reference sequence). The CDR3 DNA reads as TGTGCCAGCAGCCTCCCAACGGCCGGGGCGCGGGACAATGAGCAGTTCTTC. This gives the protein CASSLPTAGARDNEQFF.

This clone was counted once. This chain connects TRBV28 to TRBJ1-1; D is undetermined. Trimming took off 6 bases at V and 3 bases at J, with 8 bases between the two ends. Germline assignment: CDR1 MDHEN and CDR2 SYDVKM. The CDR3 runs 12 residues. CDR3 region: CASSDPHTEAFF. The CDR3, as DNA: TGTGCCAGCAGCGATCCCCACACTGAAGCTTTCTTT.

The gene calls are TRBV6-1 and TRBJ2-7; D gene ambiguous. Germline CDR1 MNHNS, CDR2 SASEGT. The CDR3 spans 12 residues. V shed 5 bases and J shed 2 bases, with 7 bases lying between them. CDR3 DNA: TGTGCCAGCAGTAGGTCGGCCTACGAGCAGTACTTC. Encoded protein: CASSRSAYEQYF.

The V and J genes are TRBV6-1 and TRBJ1-4; TRBD1 agrees at 9 bases. CDR3 length equals 14 residues. After removal of 8 bases from V and 6 bases from J, the junction contained 7 bases not matched to a gene. Germline V CDR1 and CDR2: MNHNS, SASEGT. CDR3 DNA: TGTGCCAGCTCCTCCGGGACAGGGTATGAAAAACTGTTTTTT. It codes for CASSSGTGYEKLFF.

V is TRBV6-1 and J is TRBJ1-2; D is possibly TRBD1 (5 bases). Germline assignment: CDR1 MNHNS and CDR2 SASEGT. The CDR3 has 13 residues. With 3 bases removed from V and 3 bases from J, the gap between germline ends came to 8 bases. The chain's CDR3 is CASSDLGHYGYTF. CDR3 sequence (DNA): TGTGCCAGCAGTGATCTGGGGCACTATGGCTACACCTTC.

In its sample, this clone was seen once. The rearrangement links TRBV2 to TRBJ2-2, with TRBD2 matching 13 bases. The germline V gene has CDR1 SNHLY and CDR2 FYNNEI. After removal of 8 bases from V and 5 bases from J, the junction contained 11 bases not matched to a gene. CDR3 length: 17 residues. The CDR3 coding sequence is TGTGCCAGCGGAAAGACTAGCGGGGGGATTTCAACCGGGGAGCTGTTTTTT. Amino acid sequence: CASGKTSGGISTGELFF. The full variable domain, its missing parts supplied by reference TRBV2 and TRBJ2-2, is EPEVTQTPSHQVTQMGQEVILRCVPISNHLYFYWYRQILGQKVEFLVSFYNNEISEKSEIFDDQFSVERPDGSNFTLKIRSTKLEDSAMYFCASGKTSGGISTGELFFGEGSRLTVL.

V gene TRBV6-5 combines with J gene TRBJ1-2; 8 bases match TRBD1. V lost 0 bases, J lost 6 bases, and 9 bases stayed unmatched. Looked up from germline, CDR1 is MNHEY and CDR2 is SVGAGI. The CDR3 contains 16 residues. In DNA, the CDR3 is TGTGCCAGCAGTTACTCGTCATGGACAGGGTTCAATGGCTACACCTTC. It codes for CASSYSSWTGFNGYTF.

The J gene is TRBJ1-5, the V gene TRBV27; 9 positions agree with TRBD1. The germline V gene encodes CDR1 MNHEY and CDR2 SMNVEV (reference sequence). The CDR3 is made up of 16 amino acids. The junction had 8 bases not matched to a gene; V was cut back by 2 bases and J by 6 bases. The CDR3 sequence: CASSLHPQGASQPQHF. As DNA, the CDR3 is TGTGCCAGCAGTTTACACCCACAGGGGGCGAGTCAGCCCCAGCATTTT.

The chain has TRBV7-3 and TRBJ1-1; TRBD1 matches at 7 bases. Germline values: CDR1 SGHTA, CDR2 FQGTGA. The V segment lost 4 bases and the J segment 1 base; nucleotides outside the gene matches: 3. The length of the CDR3 is 14 residues. The CDR3 region has the DNA TGTGCCAGCAGCTCGCAGGGGGGGAACACTGAAGCTTTCTTT. Amino acid sequence: CASSSQGGNTEAFF. The whole variable domain, remainder taken from reference TRBV7-3 and TRBJ1-1, is GAGVSQTPSNKVTEKGKYVELRCDPISGHTALYWYRQSLGQGPEFLIYFQGTGAADDSGLPNDRFFAVRPEGSVSTLKIQRTERGDSAVYLCASSSQGGNTEAFFGQGTRLTVV.

The rearrangement links TRBV4-3 to TRBJ2-1; the D gene is possibly TRBD2 (6 bases). V lost 0 bases and J 8 bases, leaving 17 bases between the germline ends. The CDR3 has 16 amino acids. Germline CDR1 is LGHNA and CDR2 is YSLEER. CDR3 loop: CASSQDFRLGWHEQFF. CDR3 nucleotides: TGCGCCAGCAGCCAAGATTTTCGACTAGGATGGCATGAGCAGTTCTTC.